This is a list of T cell receptor beta chains from one sample in a study of T cells in Graves' hyperthyroidism and ophthalmopathy. TCRdb re-analysed the multiplex PCR reads in MiXCR, keeping a single row per CDR3 protein. The table has 490,000 or so distinct CDR3 sequences, about 46% seen once. The sequencing sample was made of peripheral blood or thyroid tissue (not recorded which). The origin of the receptors is an adult woman with Graves' disease, either hyperthyroidism or ophthalmopathy (not recorded which). CDR3s include the opening cysteine and the closing phenylalanine or tryptophan. The order of the fields is clone size, J gene, D gene, V gene, CDR3 DNA, CDR3 protein. A D gene is named only where the DNA matches it firmly. Not every row has a clone size; where given, it reads once, few, many or a size class.

clone_size: .; j_call: TRBJ2-7; d_call: TRBD1; v_call: TRBV7-6; cdr3_nt: TGTGCCAGCAGCTCGGAGACAGGGAACTACGAGCAGTACTTC; cdr3_aa: CASSSETGNYEQYF
clone_size: many; j_call: TRBJ2-2; d_call: TRBD1; v_call: TRBV24-1; cdr3_nt: TGTGCCACCAGTGATTTGGGTCCGGACAGGGGTCGCACCGGGGAGCTGTTTTTT; cdr3_aa: CATSDLGPDRGRTGELFF
clone_size: .; j_call: TRBJ2-7; d_call: TRBD2; v_call: TRBV2; cdr3_nt: TGTGCCAGCAGTGTCGGGACTAGCGGACGTTTTGGAGAGCAGTACTTC; cdr3_aa: CASSVGTSGRFGEQYF
clone_size: many; j_call: TRBJ1-6; d_call: .; v_call: TRBV11-2; cdr3_nt: TGTGCCAGCAGCTTAGGGCCAGGATATAATTCACCCCTCCACTTT; cdr3_aa: CASSLGPGYNSPLHF
clone_size: .; j_call: TRBJ2-5; d_call: TRBD1; v_call: TRBV10-3; cdr3_nt: TGTGCCACACACAGGGGGACGGTCCAAGAGACCCAGTACTTC; cdr3_aa: CATHRGTVQETQYF
clone_size: few; j_call: TRBJ2-3; d_call: TRBD2; v_call: TRBV7-3; cdr3_nt: TGTGCCAGCAGCTTAAAGGGACTAGCGGGCCGCAGCACAGATACGCAGTATTTT; cdr3_aa: CASSLKGLAGRSTDTQYF
clone_size: .; j_call: TRBJ1-1; d_call: .; v_call: TRBV7-2; cdr3_nt: TGTGCCAGCAGCTTGGTCGCTTTCTTT; cdr3_aa: CASSLVAFF
clone_size: few; j_call: TRBJ2-7; d_call: .; v_call: TRBV7-9; cdr3_nt: TGTGCCAGCAGCTTTGCCCCCTACGAGCAGTACTTC; cdr3_aa: CASSFAPYEQYF
clone_size: once; j_call: TRBJ2-5; d_call: .; v_call: TRBV7-2; cdr3_nt: TGTGCCAGCAGCTTAGCGTCTGCTAACTCGGAGACCCAGTACTTC; cdr3_aa: CASSLASANSETQYF
clone_size: many; j_call: TRBJ1-2; d_call: .; v_call: TRBV5-5; cdr3_nt: TGTGCCAGCAGCCCCGGGGGCCCAGGGACCAACTATGGCTACACCTTC; cdr3_aa: CASSPGGPGTNYGYTF
clone_size: .; j_call: TRBJ2-5; d_call: .; v_call: TRBV12-5; cdr3_nt: TGTGCTAGTGGTTTCAGGGACCAAGAGACCCAGTACTTC; cdr3_aa: CASGFRDQETQYF
clone_size: many; j_call: TRBJ1-4; d_call: .; v_call: TRBV7-2; cdr3_nt: TGTGCCAGCAGCTTAGAACTTGGGGTTAATGAAAAACTGTTTTTT; cdr3_aa: CASSLELGVNEKLFF
clone_size: few; j_call: TRBJ1-1; d_call: .; v_call: TRBV2; cdr3_nt: TGTGCCTGCACGTGGACTGAAGCTTTCTTT; cdr3_aa: CACTWTEAFF
clone_size: .; j_call: TRBJ1-4; d_call: .; v_call: TRBV2; cdr3_nt: TGTGCCAGCGCCCGTCCGGCAACTAATGAAAAACTGTTTTTT; cdr3_aa: CASARPATNEKLFF
clone_size: .; j_call: TRBJ1-4; d_call: TRBD1; v_call: TRBV10-3; cdr3_nt: TGTGTCAGCAGCTTCACGCGGACAGGGGGAGATGAAAAACTGTTTTTT; cdr3_aa: CVSSFTRTGGDEKLFF
clone_size: .; j_call: TRBJ2-2; d_call: .; v_call: TRBV7-3; cdr3_nt: TGTGCCAGCAGCTTCAGTGCCGGGACCGATAACACCGGGGAGCTGTTTTTT; cdr3_aa: CASSFSAGTDNTGELFF
clone_size: .; j_call: TRBJ1-2; d_call: .; v_call: TRBV24-1; cdr3_nt: TGTGCCACCAGTGATTTTGGGACGGACTATGGCTACACCTTC; cdr3_aa: CATSDFGTDYGYTF
clone_size: .; j_call: TRBJ1-1; d_call: .; v_call: TRBV20-1; cdr3_nt: TGCAGTGCTGACAAACGACAGGACACTGAAGCTTTCTTT; cdr3_aa: CSADKRQDTEAFF
clone_size: many; j_call: TRBJ2-7; d_call: .; v_call: TRBV16; cdr3_nt: TGTGCCAGCAGCCAACAGGGGACGTACGCTTCCTACGAGCAGTACTTC; cdr3_aa: CASSQQGTYASYEQYF
clone_size: many; j_call: TRBJ1-4; d_call: TRBD1; v_call: TRBV5-1; cdr3_nt: TGCGCCAGCAGCATACATGGGACAGAGGAAAAACTGTTTTTT; cdr3_aa: CASSIHGTEEKLFF